The 14 T cell receptor beta chains below were found in one sample sequenced in a study of T cells after yellow fever vaccination. TCRdb recomputed calls from the 5' RACE reads with MiXCR, one row per CDR3 protein. Altogether a few hundred thousand distinct CDR3 sequences are present, 6.8% being singletons, with the ten largest covering over 15%. The sequencing here drew on PBMCs, taken around 45 days after the first yellow fever vaccination. The receptors derive from a man younger than 30 who received the YFV17D yellow fever vaccine.

This chain uses TRBV6-5 with TRBJ2-7, with TRBD2 identical over 10 bases. The CDR3 runs 14 residues. Germline-derived CDR1 and CDR2 are MNHEY and SVGAGI. V lost 4 bases to trimming and J lost 4 bases; unmatched junction nucleotides: 4. In DNA form, the CDR3 reads TGTGCCAGCAGTTCTAGCGGGAGCTTATACGAGCAGTACTTC. Encoded protein: CASSSSGSLYEQYF.

There are a few counts of this clonotype. J is TRBJ2-3 and V is TRBV7-2, with 11 bases identical to TRBD2. Trimming cost V 2 bases and J 6 bases; bases outside gene matches: 7. The germline gives CDR1 SGHTA, CDR2 FQGNSA. This CDR3 spans 16 amino acids. This chain's CDR3 is CASSLRTSGLGDTQYF. CDR3 nucleotides: TGTGCCAGCAGCTTAAGGACTAGCGGGTTGGGGGATACGCAGTATTTT.

The V call is TRBV27, the J call TRBJ2-7, with a possible D match to TRBD1 (6 bases). V lost 8 bases, J lost 3 bases, and 23 bases lay in between. The CDR3 has 16 amino acids. The germline V gene has CDR1 MNHEY and CDR2 SMNVEV (reference sequence). The CDR3 loop is CASLPLQGPNIYEQYV. The CDR3 region has the DNA TGTGCCAGCCTCCCCCTACAGGGACCCAACATCTACGAGCAGTACGTC.

The chain is built from TRBV6-2 or TRBV6-3 and TRBJ2-5, with a possible D match to TRBD2 (5 bases). Germline CDR1 reads MNHEY; CDR2 reads SVGEGT. Trimming left V 4 bases short and J 1 base short, with 19 bases between. The CDR3 is 17 residues long. The CDR3 sequence: CASSSLFRTASQETQYF. The CDR3 region has the DNA TGTGCCAGCAGTTCCCTATTTCGGACTGCCTCCCAAGAGACCCAGTACTTC.

The chain combines TRBV5-5 with TRBJ2-5; D remains ambiguous. The ends were cut back, 4 bases at V and 5 bases at J, with 12 bases in the middle. CDR1 SGHKS and CDR2 YYEKEE come from the germline V gene (reference sequence). This CDR3 comprises 13 residues. CDR3 bases: TGTGCCAGCAGCCCTGGGTTAACCGAGACCCAGTACTTC. Translation: CASSPGLTETQYF. The full variable domain, with the rest looked up from reference TRBV5-5 and TRBJ2-5, is DAGVTQSPTHLIKTRGQQVTLRCSPISGHKSVSWYQQVLGQGPQFIFQYYEKEERGRGNFPDRFSARQFPNYSSELNVNALLLGDSALYLCASSPGLTETQYFGPGTRLLVL.

The V and J genes are TRBV28 and TRBJ2-5; D is possibly TRBD2 (6 bases). CDR1 and CDR2 from the germline V gene are MDHEN and SYDVKM. Trimming removed 2 bases at V and 5 bases at J, with 21 bases between. The CDR3 sequence is 17 residues long. The CDR3 DNA follows: TGTGCCAGCAGTTTAAATTGGTCGGGAGAAGGGATTGAGACCCAGTACTTC. Amino acid sequence: CASSLNWSGEGIETQYF.

This clonotype has only a few counts. The genes are TRBV12-3 or TRBV12-4 and TRBJ1-5; TRBD1 might be the D (6 bases). V gave up 10 bases and J gave up 4 bases, with 17 bases separating them. The CDR3 is 14 amino acids. The CDR3 region is CATQFRQGNQPQHF. Written as DNA, the CDR3 is TGTGCCACCCAGTTTCGGCAGGGGAATCAGCCCCAGCATTTT.

This clonotype was seen a handful of times. The chain combines TRBV4-1 with TRBJ1-1; D is possibly TRBD1 (5 bases). The germline V gene encodes CDR1 MGHRA and CDR2 YSYEKL. The CDR3 runs to 16 residues. Trimming removed 0 bases at V and 6 bases at J, with 17 bases between. CDR3 sequence reads: CASSQELGGRGAEAFF. In DNA form, the CDR3 reads TGCGCCAGCAGCCAAGAGTTGGGAGGCCGGGGGGCTGAAGCTTTCTTT.

V is TRBV9 and J is TRBJ1-2; D may be TRBD1 (5 bases). Germline CDR1 and CDR2: SGDLS and YYNGEE. The ends were cut back, 4 bases at V and 1 base at J, with 14 bases in the middle. The CDR3 contains 15 residues. The CDR3 DNA is TGTGCCAGCAGCCCACAGGCATCCCTTAACTATGGCTACACCTTC. It yields the protein CASSPQASLNYGYTF.

This clonotype was found a few times. This chain joins TRBV4-3 and TRBJ2-3; D tentatively fits TRBD1 or TRBD2 (6 bases each). CDR1 LGHNA and CDR2 YSLEER come from the germline V gene. Trimming pared 8 bases from V and 5 bases from J, leaving 14 bases between. This CDR3 region has 13 residues. The CDR3 DNA follows: TGCGCCAGCCGGGGGCCCCTCGAAGATACGCAGTATTTT. The encoded protein is CASRGPLEDTQYF.

The chain employs TRBV11-2 and TRBJ1-1; 7 nucleotides agree with TRBD1. With 2 bases clipped from V and 8 bases from J, the junction kept 8 bases outside the gene matches. The length of the CDR3 is 14 residues. Germline values: CDR1 SGHAT, CDR2 FQNNGV. DNA of the CDR3: TGTGCCAGCAGCTTAAGAAGGGGGCAGCTCGAAGCTTTCTTT. Encoded protein: CASSLRRGQLEAFF.

There are many counts of this clonotype. The V call is TRBV6-2 or TRBV6-3, the J call TRBJ2-7; TRBD2 might be the D (6 bases). CDR1 MNHEY and CDR2 SVGEGT come from the germline V gene. The CDR3 has 15 residues. V was pared by 3 bases and J by 3 bases, with 15 bases between. The DNA for the CDR3 is TGTGCCAGCAGTTATCCCGGGGGAGTACACTACGAGCAGTACTTC. This codes for CASSYPGGVHYEQYF.

A few counts support this clonotype. The V call is TRBV12-3 or TRBV12-4, the J call TRBJ2-5; D is unclear. CDR3 size: 14 residues. With 6 bases removed from V and 7 bases from J, the gap between germline ends came to 18 bases. CDR3 loop: CASSPDQMPSTQYF. In DNA form, the CDR3 reads TGTGCCAGCAGCCCCGATCAGATGCCCTCGACCCAGTACTTC.

The chain links TRBV5-1 to TRBJ2-3; D may be TRBD1 (5 bases). Germline V gene sequence: CDR1 SGHRS, CDR2 YFSETQ. The V end was cut by 5 bases, the J end by 2 bases, with 9 bases between. This CDR3 region has 13 residues. The CDR3 region has the DNA TGCGCCAGCAGGTGGGGCAACACAGATACGCAGTATTTT. Translating it yields CASRWGNTDTQYF. The whole variable domain, remainder taken from reference TRBV5-1 and TRBJ2-3, is KAGVTQTPRYLIKTRGQQVTLSCSPISGHRSVSWYQQTPGQGLQFLFEYFSETQRNKGNFPGRFSGRQFSNSRSEMNVSTLELGDSALYLCASRWGNTDTQYFGPGTRLTVL.